Included here is one TCR beta chain sequence, with context. Its antigen is unknown. After removal of 11 bases from V and 13 bases from J, the junction contained 17 bases not matched to a gene. The CDR3 loop spans 13 amino acids. Germline-derived CDR1 and CDR2 are ENHRY and SYGVKD. The data belong to a study of cytomegalovirus exposure and HLA in healthy donors. The PCR was carried out with 60 Vbeta primers and 13 Jbeta primers. The method was immunoSEQ multiplex PCR; TCRdb's version includes in-frame clones alone and lacks a portion of them. The data hold 93,000 or so clones, with roughly 70% observed a single time. Study-level findings and limits: The authors later linked a missense DCLRE1C variant to TCR beta V- and J-gene trimming. Cytomegalovirus-associated TCR beta chains were listed, numbering approximately 150.

The source material was PBMCs. The chain employs TRBV10-3 and TRBJ1-2; 9 nucleotides line up with TRBD1. This TCR was recovered from a woman aged 45-60 years in good health and CMV-seronegative. The CDR3 sequence: CAVTPKAQGAGTF. CDR3 coding DNA: TGTGCCGTCACCCCCAAGGCACAGGGGGCAGGCACCTTC.